The 9 T cell receptor beta chains reported below all come from one sample, sequenced in a study of blood T cell repertoires in COVID-19. This table comes from immunoSEQ multiplex PCR, and its TCRdb copy is limited to in-frame clones, with some not included. The profile covers tens of thousands of clones, with 65% to 80% appearing a single time and about 3.5% taken by the ten largest. The sample comprised peripheral blood. All receptors derive from a man aged 60-69 years with acute or convalescent COVID-19.

The chain has TRBV10-3 and TRBJ2-3; D is unresolved. The CDR3 loop spans 11 amino acids. With 8 bases removed from V and 9 bases from J, the gap between germline ends came to 12 bases. The germline gives CDR1 ENHRY, CDR2 SYGVKD. CDR3: CAIGQGLTQYF. The CDR3 DNA sequence: TGTGCCATCGGGCAAGGCCTAACGCAGTATTTT.

This clone occurred many times. This sample also contains other DNA sequences that code for the same CDR3. The chain carries TRBV7-9 and TRBJ2-1, with 8 positions matching TRBD2. Germline V gene sequence: CDR1 SEHNR, CDR2 FQNEAQ (reference sequence). The CDR3 has 16 amino acids. V was clipped by 2 bases and J by 0 bases; unmatched bases: 3. The CDR3 coding sequence is TGTGCCAGCAGCTTATGGCTAGCGGGCTCCTACAATGAGCAGTTCTTC. Amino acid sequence: CASSLWLAGSYNEQFF. The entire variable domain, with the rest obtained from reference TRBV7-9 and TRBJ2-1, is as follows: DTGVSQNPRHKITKRGQNVTFRCDPISEHNRLYWYRQTLGQGPEFLTYFQNEAQLEKSRLLSDRFSAERPKGSFSTLEIQRTEQGDSAMYLCASSLWLAGSYNEQFFGPGTRLTVL.

The chain employs TRBV9 and TRBJ1-5; D ambiguous. The CDR3 consists of 14 residues. The V end lost 0 bases, the J end lost 2 bases, and 6 bases lay between the germline ends. Germline CDR1 is SGDLS and CDR2 is YYNGEE. CDR3 protein: CASSVGEGNQPQHF. The CDR3 region has the DNA TGTGCCAGCAGCGTAGGGGAGGGCAATCAGCCCCAGCATTTT.

The chain uses TRBV7-2 and TRBJ1-1; TRBD1 agrees at 10 bases. The germline V gene encodes CDR1 SGHTA and CDR2 FQGNSA. J was trimmed by 1 base and V by 4 bases; bases with no gene match: 6. The CDR3 is made up of 16 amino acids. CDR3 amino acids: CASSSRQGAGNTEAFF. The CDR3, as DNA: TGTGCCAGCAGCTCACGACAGGGGGCAGGGAACACTGAAGCTTTCTTT.

V and J are TRBV28 and TRBJ1-2; no clear D. This CDR3 has 12 amino acids. V lost 3 bases and J lost 5, with 7 bases in between. Germline V gene lookup returns CDR1 MDHEN and CDR2 SYDVKM. The CDR3 nucleotides are TGTGCCAGCAGTTTCGGCGGGTATGGCTACACCTTC. This encodes CASSFGGYGYTF.

The chain has TRBV28 and TRBJ2-1; 16 nucleotides agree with TRBD2. CDR1 and CDR2 (germline): MDHEN, SYDVKM. The CDR3 is 19 residues long. Trimming at V came to 5 bases and at J to 2 bases, leaving 9 bases not matched to a gene. CDR3 sequence reads: CASSPPGLAGGPTYNEQFF. The CDR3 nucleotides read TGTGCCAGCAGTCCGCCGGGACTAGCGGGAGGGCCAACCTACAATGAGCAGTTCTTC.

The chain joins TRBV20-1 to TRBJ1-1, with D perhaps matching TRBD1 (5 bases). The CDR3 is 13 residues long. Trimming took 3 bases from V and 1 from J, leaving 9 bases between them. In germline, CDR1 is DFQATT, CDR2 SNEGSKA (reference sequence). CDR3 amino acids: CSASRRANTEAFF. CDR3 in DNA: TGCAGTGCTAGTCGCAGGGCGAACACTGAAGCTTTCTTT.

The J gene is TRBJ2-6, the V gene TRBV5-5, with D unclear. Trimming removed 1 base from V and 0 bases from J, with 11 bases in between. The CDR3 is 17 residues long. Per the germline V gene, CDR1 is SGHKS and CDR2 is YYEKEE (reference sequence). The CDR3 nucleotides are TGTGCCAGCAGCTTGAGGTTCGGCGGCTCTGGGGCCAACGTCCTGACTTTC. Translated: CASSLRFGGSGANVLTF.

The chain carries TRBV2 and TRBJ1-1, with D perhaps matching TRBD1 (5 bases). The CDR3 contains 13 residues. V lost 8 bases and J lost 10, with 20 bases in between. The germline V gene has CDR1 SNHLY and CDR2 FYNNEI. The CDR3 sequence: CASRWEGLMSAFF. CDR3 nucleotide sequence: TGTGCCAGCCGATGGGAGGGGCTTATGTCAGCTTTCTTT.